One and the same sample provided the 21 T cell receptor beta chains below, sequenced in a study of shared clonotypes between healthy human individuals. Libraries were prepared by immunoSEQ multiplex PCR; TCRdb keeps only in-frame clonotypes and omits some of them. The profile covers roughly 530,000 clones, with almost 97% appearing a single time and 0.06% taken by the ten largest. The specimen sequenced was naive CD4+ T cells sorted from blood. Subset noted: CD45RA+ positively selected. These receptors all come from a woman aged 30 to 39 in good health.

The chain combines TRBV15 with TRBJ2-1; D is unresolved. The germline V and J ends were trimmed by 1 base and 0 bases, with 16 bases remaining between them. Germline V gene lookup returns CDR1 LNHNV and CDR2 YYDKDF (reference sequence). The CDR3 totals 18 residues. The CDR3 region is CATSRAFSRLSSYNEQFF. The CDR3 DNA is TGTGCCACCAGCAGAGCCTTCTCCAGGCTATCCTCCTACAATGAGCAGTTCTTC.

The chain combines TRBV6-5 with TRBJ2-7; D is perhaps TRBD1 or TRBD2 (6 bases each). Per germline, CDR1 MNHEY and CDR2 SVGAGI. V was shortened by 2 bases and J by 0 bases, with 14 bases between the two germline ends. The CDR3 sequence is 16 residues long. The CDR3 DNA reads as TGTGCCAGCAGTTACGAGGGGGGTCTAGGCTCCTACGAGCAGTACTTC. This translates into CASSYEGGLGSYEQYF.

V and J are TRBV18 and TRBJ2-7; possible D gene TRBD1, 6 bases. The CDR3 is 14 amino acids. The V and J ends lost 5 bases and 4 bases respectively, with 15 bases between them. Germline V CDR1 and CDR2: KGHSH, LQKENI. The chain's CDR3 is CASSSSTRGYEQYF. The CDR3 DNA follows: TGTGCCAGCTCAAGCTCAACAAGGGGGTACGAGCAGTACTTC.

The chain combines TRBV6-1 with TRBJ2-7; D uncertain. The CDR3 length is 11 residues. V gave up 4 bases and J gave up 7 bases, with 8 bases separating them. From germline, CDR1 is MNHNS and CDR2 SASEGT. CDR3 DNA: TGTGCCAGCAGTGGGGAAGTGGAGCAGTACTTC. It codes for CASSGEVEQYF.

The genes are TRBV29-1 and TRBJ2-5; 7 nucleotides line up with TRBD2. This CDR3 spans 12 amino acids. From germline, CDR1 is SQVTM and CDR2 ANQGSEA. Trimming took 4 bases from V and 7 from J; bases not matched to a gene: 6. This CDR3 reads CSVGSGAGTQYF. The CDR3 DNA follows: TGCAGCGTTGGAAGCGGGGCGGGGACCCAGTACTTC.

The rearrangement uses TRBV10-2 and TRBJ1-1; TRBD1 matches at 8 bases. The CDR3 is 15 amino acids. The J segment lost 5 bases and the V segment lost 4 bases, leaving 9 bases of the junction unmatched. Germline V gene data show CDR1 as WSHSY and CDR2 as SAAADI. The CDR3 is CASSGPTGVETEAFF. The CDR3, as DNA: TGCGCCAGCAGTGGGCCGACAGGGGTTGAAACTGAAGCTTTCTTT.

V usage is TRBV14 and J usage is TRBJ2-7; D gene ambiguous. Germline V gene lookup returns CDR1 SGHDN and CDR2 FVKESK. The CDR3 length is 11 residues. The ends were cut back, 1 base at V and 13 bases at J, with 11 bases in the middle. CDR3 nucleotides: TGTGCCAGCAGCCAAGGGGCACGCAGATACTTC. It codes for CASSQGARRYF.

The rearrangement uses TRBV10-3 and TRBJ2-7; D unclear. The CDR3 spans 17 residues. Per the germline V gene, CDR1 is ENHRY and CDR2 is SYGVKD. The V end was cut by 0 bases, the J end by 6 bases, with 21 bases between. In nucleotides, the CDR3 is TGTGCCATCAGTGAGTCAATCTTCGTGGGAAAAACCGCCGAGCAGTACTTC. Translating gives CAISESIFVGKTAEQYF.

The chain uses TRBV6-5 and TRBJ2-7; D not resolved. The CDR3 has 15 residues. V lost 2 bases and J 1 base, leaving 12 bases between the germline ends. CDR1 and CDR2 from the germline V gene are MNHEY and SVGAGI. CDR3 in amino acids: CASSYVVLDSYEQYF. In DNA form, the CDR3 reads TGTGCCAGCAGTTACGTGGTCCTAGATTCCTACGAGCAGTACTTC.

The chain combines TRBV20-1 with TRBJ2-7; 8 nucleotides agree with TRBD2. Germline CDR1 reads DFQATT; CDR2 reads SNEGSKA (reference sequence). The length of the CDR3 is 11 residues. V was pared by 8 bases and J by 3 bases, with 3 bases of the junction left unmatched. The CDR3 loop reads CSLAGGYEQYF. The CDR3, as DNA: TGCAGTCTCGCGGGGGGCTACGAGCAGTACTTC.

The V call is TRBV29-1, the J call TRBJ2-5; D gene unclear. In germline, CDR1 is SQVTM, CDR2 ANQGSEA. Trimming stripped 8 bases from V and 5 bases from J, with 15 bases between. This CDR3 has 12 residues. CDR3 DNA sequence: TGCAGCCACTCCGCCCCCACGGAGACCCAGTACTTC. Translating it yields CSHSAPTETQYF.

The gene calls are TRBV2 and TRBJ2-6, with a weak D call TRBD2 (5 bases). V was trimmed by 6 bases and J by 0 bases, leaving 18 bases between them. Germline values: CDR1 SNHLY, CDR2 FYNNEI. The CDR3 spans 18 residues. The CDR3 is CASSRLPRGNSGANVLTF. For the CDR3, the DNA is TGTGCCAGCAGCCGACTTCCCCGGGGTAACTCTGGGGCCAACGTCCTGACTTTC.

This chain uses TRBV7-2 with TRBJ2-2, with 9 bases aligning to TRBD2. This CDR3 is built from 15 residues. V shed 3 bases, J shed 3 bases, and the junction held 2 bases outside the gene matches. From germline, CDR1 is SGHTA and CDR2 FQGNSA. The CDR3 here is CASSFSGRDTGELFF. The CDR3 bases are TGTGCCAGCAGCTTTAGCGGGAGAGACACCGGGGAGCTGTTTTTT.

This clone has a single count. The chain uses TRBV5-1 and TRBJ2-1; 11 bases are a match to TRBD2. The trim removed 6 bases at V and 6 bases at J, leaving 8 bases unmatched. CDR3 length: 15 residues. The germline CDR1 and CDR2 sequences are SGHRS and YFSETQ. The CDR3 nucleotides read TGCGCCAGCAACCCCACTAGCGGGAGTAGCAATGAGCAGTTCTTC. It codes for CASNPTSGSSNEQFF.

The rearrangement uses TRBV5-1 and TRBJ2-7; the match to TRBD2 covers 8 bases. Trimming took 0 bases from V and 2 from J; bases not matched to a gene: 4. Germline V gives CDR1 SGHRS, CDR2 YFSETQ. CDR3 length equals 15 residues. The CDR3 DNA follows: TGCGCCAGCAGCTTGGAGGCGGGAGGTACCTACGAGCAGTACTTC. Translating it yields CASSLEAGGTYEQYF. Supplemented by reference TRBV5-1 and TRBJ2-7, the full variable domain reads KAGVTQTPRYLIKTRGQQVTLSCSPISGHRSVSWYQQTPGQGLQFLFEYFSETQRNKGNFPGRFSGRQFSNSRSEMNVSTLELGDSALYLCASSLEAGGTYEQYFGPGTRLTVT.

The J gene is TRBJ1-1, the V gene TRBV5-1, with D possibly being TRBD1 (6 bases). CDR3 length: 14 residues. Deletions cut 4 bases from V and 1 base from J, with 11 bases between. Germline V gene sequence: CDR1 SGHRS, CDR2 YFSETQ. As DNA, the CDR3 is TGCGCCAGCAGCCCTGCGGACAGGAACACTGAAGCTTTCTTT. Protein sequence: CASSPADRNTEAFF. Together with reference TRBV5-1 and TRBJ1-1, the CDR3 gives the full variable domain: KAGVTQTPRYLIKTRGQQVTLSCSPISGHRSVSWYQQTPGQGLQFLFEYFSETQRNKGNFPGRFSGRQFSNSRSEMNVSTLELGDSALYLCASSPADRNTEAFFGQGTRLTVV.

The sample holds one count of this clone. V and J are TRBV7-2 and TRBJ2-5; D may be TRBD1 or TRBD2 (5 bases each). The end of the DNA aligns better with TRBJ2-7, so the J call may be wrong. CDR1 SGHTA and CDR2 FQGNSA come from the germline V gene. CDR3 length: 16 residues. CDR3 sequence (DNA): TGTGCCAGCAGCCCCTGGGGACGGGGCTCATCCTACGAGCAGTACTTC. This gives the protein CASSPWGRGSSYEQYF.

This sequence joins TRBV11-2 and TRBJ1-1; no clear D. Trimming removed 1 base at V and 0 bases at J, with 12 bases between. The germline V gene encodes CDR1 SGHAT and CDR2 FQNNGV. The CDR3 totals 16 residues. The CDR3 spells CASSLGRQTMNTEAFF. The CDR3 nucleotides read TGTGCCAGCAGCTTAGGTCGGCAGACCATGAACACTGAAGCTTTCTTT.

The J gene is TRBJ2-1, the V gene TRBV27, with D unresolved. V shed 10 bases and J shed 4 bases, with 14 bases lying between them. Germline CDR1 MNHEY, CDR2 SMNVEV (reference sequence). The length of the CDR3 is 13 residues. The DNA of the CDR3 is TGTGCCACCTCCATCGGGCTATACAATGAGCAGTTCTTC. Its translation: CATSIGLYNEQFF.

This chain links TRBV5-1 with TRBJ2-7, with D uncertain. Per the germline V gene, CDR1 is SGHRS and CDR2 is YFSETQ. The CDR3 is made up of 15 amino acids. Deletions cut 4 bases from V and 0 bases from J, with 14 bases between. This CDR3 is CASSPYTDSSYEQYF. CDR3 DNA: TGCGCCAGCAGCCCTTACACGGATAGCTCCTACGAGCAGTACTTC.

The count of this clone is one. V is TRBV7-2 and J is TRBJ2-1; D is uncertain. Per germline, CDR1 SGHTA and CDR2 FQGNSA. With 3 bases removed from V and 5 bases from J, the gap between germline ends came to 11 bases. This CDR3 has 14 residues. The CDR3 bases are TGTGCCAGCAGCTTTCCGGAGCGCAACAATGAGCAGTTCTTC. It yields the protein CASSFPERNNEQFF. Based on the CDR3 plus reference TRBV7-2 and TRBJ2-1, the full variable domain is GAGVSQSPSNKVTEKGKDVELRCDPISGHTALYWYRQSLGQGLEFLIYFQGNSAPDKSGLPSDRFSAERTGGSVSTLTIQRTQQEDSAVYLCASSFPERNNEQFFGPGTRLTVL.